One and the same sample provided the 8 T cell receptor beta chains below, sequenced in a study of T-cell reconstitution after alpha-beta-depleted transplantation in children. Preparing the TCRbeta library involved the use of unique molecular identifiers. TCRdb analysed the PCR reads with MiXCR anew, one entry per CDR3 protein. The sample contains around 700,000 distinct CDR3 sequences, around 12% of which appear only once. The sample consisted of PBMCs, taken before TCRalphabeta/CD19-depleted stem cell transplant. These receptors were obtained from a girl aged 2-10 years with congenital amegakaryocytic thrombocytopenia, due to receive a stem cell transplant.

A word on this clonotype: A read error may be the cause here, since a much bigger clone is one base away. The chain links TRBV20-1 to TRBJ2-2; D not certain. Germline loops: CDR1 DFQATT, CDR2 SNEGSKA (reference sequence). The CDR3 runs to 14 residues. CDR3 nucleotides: TGCTGTGCTAGTATCTTTTCGAACACCGGGGAGCTGTTTTTT. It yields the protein CCASIFSNTGELFF.

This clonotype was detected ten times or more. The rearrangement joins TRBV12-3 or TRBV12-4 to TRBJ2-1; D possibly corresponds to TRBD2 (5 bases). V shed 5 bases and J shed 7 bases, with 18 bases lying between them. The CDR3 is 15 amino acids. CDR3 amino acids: CASSPAARPGNEQFF. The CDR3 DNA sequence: TGTGCCAGCAGTCCAGCGGCAAGACCGGGTAATGAGCAGTTCTTC.

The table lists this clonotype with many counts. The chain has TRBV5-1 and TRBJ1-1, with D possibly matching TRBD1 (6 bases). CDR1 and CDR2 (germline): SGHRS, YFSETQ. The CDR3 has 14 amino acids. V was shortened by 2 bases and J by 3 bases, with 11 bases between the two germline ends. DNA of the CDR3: TGCGCCAGCAGCTTTAACAGGGTAGACACTGAAGCTTTCTTT. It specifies CASSFNRVDTEAFF.

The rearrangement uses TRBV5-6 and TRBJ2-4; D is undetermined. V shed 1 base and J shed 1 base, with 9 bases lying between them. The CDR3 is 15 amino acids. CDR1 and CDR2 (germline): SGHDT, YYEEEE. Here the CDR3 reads CASSLIGQAKNIQYF. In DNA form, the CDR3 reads TGTGCCAGCAGCTTGATTGGGCAGGCCAAAAACATTCAGTACTTC. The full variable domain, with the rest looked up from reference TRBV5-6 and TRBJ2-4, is DAGVTQSPTHLIKTRGQQVTLRCSPKSGHDTVSWYQQALGQGPQFIFQYYEEEERQRGNFPDRFSGHQFPNYSSELNVNALLLGDSALYLCASSLIGQAKNIQYFGAGTRLSVL.

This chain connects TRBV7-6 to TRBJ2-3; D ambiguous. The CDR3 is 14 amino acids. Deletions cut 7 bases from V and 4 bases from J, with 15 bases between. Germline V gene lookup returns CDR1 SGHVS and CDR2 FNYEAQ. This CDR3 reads CASISRGGADTQYF. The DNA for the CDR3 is TGTGCCAGCATCTCCCGAGGTGGGGCAGATACGCAGTATTTT.

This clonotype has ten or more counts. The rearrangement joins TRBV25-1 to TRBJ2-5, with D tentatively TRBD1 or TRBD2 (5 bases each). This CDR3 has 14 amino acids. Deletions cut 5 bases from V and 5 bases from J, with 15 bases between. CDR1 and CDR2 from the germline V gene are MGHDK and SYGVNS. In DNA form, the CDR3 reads TGTGCCAGCAGTCTACAGGAGCGGCGGGAGACCCAGTACTTC. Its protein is CASSLQERRETQYF. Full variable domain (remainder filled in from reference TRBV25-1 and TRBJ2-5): EADIYQTPRYLVIGTGKKITLECSQTMGHDKMYWYQQDPGMELHLIHYSYGVNSTEKGDLSSESTVSRIRTEHFPLTLESARPSHTSQYLCASSLQERRETQYFGPGTRLLVL.

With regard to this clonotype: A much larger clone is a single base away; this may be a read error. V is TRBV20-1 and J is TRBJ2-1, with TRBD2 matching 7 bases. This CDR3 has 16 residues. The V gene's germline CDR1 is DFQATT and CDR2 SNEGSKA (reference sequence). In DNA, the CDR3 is TGCTGTGCTAGAGATCTAAACGGGAGGTCTAACAATGAGCAGTTCTTC. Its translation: CCARDLNGRSNNEQFF.

The CDR3 nucleotides are TGTGCCAGCACTGGACTAGCGGGACCCAAAAACATTCAGTACTTC. Amino acid sequence: CASTGLAGPKNIQYF. V is TRBV27 and J is TRBJ2-4; TRBD2 matches at 12 bases. CDR3 length: 15 amino acids. The junction had 3 bases not matched to a gene; V was cut back by 7 bases and J by 2 bases. From germline, CDR1 is MNHEY and CDR2 SMNVEV (reference sequence).